These T cell receptor beta chains were read from a single sample in a study of control samples from healthy donors and cancer patients. The method was immunoSEQ multiplex PCR; TCRdb's version includes in-frame clones alone and lacks a portion of them. This sample has about 130,000 clones; roughly 88% occur once, and the top ten carry roughly 3.1%. Material: blood. The receptors come from a man in his forties or fifties in good health. CDR3s include the opening cysteine and the closing phenylalanine or tryptophan.

>TRBV27|TRBJ1-6
CASRRTLLSGTGGRGYSPLHF
>TRBV30|TRBJ1-4
CACLQGTNEKLFF
>TRBV6-6|TRBJ2-2
CASRIRGNTGELFF
>TRBV27|TRBJ1-2
CASSTLGGRGYTF
>TRBV12-3/TRBV12-4|TRBJ1-2
CASSLDTNYGYTF
>TRBV2|TRBJ2-7
CASSNARLGSYEQYF
>TRBV4-1|TRBJ1-4
CASSGRTEEKLFF
>TRBV7-9|TRBJ1-4
CASSGLSEKLFF
>TRBV19|TRBJ2-5
CASNPTPGEQETQYF
>TRBV19|TRBJ1-1
CASSTTQEDTEAFF
>TRBV14|TRBJ1-2
CASSQYGRGNNYGYTF
>TRBV20-1|TRBJ2-1
CSALGGEQFF
>TRBV2|TRBJ2-7
CASSFQDRELTSYEQYF
>TRBV6-5|TRBJ1-2
CASSSPRGYGYTF
>TRBV2|TRBJ1-1
CASCQGMNTEAFF
>TRBV15|TRBJ2-1
CATSRESGVYSNEQFF
>TRBV27|TRBJ1-1
CASSLYMTLNTEAFF
>TRBV5-4|TRBJ1-2
CASSPRQGFYGYTF
>TRBV10-1|TRBJ2-3
CASSEGSSGGAYWTQYF
>TRBV6-5|TRBJ1-1
CASSTLQAELEAFF